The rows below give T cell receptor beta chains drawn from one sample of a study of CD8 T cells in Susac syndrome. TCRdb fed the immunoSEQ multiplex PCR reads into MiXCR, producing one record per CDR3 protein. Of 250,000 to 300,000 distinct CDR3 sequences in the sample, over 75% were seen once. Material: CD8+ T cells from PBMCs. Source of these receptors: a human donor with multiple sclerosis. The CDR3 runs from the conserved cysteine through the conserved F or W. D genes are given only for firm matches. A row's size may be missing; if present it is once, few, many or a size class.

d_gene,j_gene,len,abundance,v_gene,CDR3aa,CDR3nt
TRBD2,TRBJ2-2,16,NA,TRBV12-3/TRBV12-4,CASSLGSGIDGGELFF,TGTGCCAGCAGTTTGGGTAGCGGGATTGATGGCGGGGAGCTGTTTTTT
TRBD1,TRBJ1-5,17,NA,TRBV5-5,CASSLAEAGGINQPQHF,TGTGCCAGCAGCTTAGCGGAGGCAGGGGGAATCAATCAGCCCCAGCATTTT
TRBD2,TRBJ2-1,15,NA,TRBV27,CATTSTSGIYNEQFF,TGTGCCACCACATCTACTAGCGGGATCTACAATGAGCAGTTCTTC
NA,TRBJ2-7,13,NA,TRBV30,CAWSVGRSYEQYF,TGTGCCTGGAGTGTCGGCAGGTCCTACGAGCAGTACTTC
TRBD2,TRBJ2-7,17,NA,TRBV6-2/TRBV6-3,CASSYGAGTSGSYEQYF,TGTGCCAGCAGTTACGGAGCGGGGACTAGCGGGTCGTACGAGCAGTACTTC
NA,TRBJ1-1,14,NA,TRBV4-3,CASRVRDGNTEAFF,TGCGCCAGCAGGGTTCGTGACGGGAACACTGAAGCTTTCTTT
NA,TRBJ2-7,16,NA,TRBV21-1,CASSNTMGRPDYEQYF,TGTGCCAGCAGCAATACAATGGGCCGTCCGGACTACGAGCAGTACTTC
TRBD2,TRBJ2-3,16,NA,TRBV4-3,CASSQDIAGTTDTQYF,TGCGCCAGCAGCCAAGATATAGCGGGTACCACAGATACGCAGTATTTT
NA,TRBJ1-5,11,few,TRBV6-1,CASRTDQPQHF,TGTGCCAGCAGGACAGACCAGCCCCAGCATTTT
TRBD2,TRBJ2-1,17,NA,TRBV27,CASSLASGTSRDNEQFF,TGTGCCAGCAGTTTGGCCTCCGGGACTAGCAGAGACAATGAGCAGTTCTTC
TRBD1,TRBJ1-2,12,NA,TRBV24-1,CATSDRAYGYTF,TGTGCCACCTCGGACAGGGCCTATGGCTACACCTTC
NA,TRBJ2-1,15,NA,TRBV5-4,CASSLAGVGYNEQFF,TGTGCCAGCAGCTTGGCGGGAGTGGGGTACAATGAGCAGTTCTTC
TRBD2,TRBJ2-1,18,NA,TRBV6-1,CASGWGLSRREDDNEQFF,TGTGCCAGCGGGTGGGGTCTGAGTCGGCGGGAGGACGACAATGAGCAGTTCTTC
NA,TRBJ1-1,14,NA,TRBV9,CASSPRTLNTEAFF,TGTGCCAGCAGCCCAAGGACCCTGAACACTGAAGCTTTCTTT
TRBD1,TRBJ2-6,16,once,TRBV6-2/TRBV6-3,CASRWDRGSGANVLTF,TGTGCCAGCAGATGGGACAGGGGCTCTGGGGCCAACGTCCTGACTTTC
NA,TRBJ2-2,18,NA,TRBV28,CASSPTGLTELGTGELFF,TGTGCCAGCAGTCCAACCGGGCTGACAGAGCTGGGCACCGGGGAGCTGTTTTTT
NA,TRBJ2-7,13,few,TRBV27,CASTLGGGYEQYF,TGTGCCAGCACCTTGGGTGGGGGCTACGAGCAGTACTTC
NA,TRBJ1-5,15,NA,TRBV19,CASSIDGKGNQPQHF,TGTGCCAGTAGTATAGATGGGAAAGGGAATCAGCCCCAGCATTTT
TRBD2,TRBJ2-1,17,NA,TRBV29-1,CSVEGTSGRSSYNEQFF,TGCAGCGTTGAAGGGACTAGCGGGAGGAGCTCCTACAATGAGCAGTTCTTC
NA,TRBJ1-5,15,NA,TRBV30,CAWSYTRGLGQPQHF,TGTGCCTGGAGTTACACTCGGGGGTTGGGTCAGCCCCAGCATTTT
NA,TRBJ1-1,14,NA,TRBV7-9,CASSVGLSGTEAFF,TGTGCCAGCAGCGTAGGCCTTAGTGGGACTGAAGCTTTCTTT
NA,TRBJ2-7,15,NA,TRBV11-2,CASSLDPDLLYEQYF,TGTGCCAGCAGCTTAGACCCGGACTTGCTCTACGAGCAGTACTTC
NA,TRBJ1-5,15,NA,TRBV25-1,CASSDSSGDNQPQHF,TGTGCCAGCAGTGATTCGAGTGGAGACAATCAGCCCCAGCATTTT
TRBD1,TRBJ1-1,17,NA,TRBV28,CASSLRTGGFMNTEAFF,TGTGCCAGCAGTTTACGGACAGGAGGTTTCATGAACACTGAAGCTTTCTTT
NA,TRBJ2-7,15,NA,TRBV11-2,CASSSTWAGAHEQYF,TGTGCCAGCAGCTCCACTTGGGCAGGGGCCCACGAGCAGTACTTC
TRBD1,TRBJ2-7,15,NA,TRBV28,CASSLGTGYSYEQYF,TGTGCCAGCAGTTTAGGGACAGGGTATTCCTACGAGCAGTACTTC
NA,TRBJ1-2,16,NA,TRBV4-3,CASSPKWRSTNYGYTF,TGCGCCAGCAGCCCGAAGTGGAGGTCTACCAACTATGGCTACACCTTC
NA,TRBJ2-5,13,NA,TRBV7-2,CASSSLLEETQYF,TGTGCCAGCAGCTCCCTCTTGGAAGAGACCCAGTACTTC
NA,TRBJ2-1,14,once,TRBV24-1,CATSSAGWWDEQFF,TGTGCCACCAGTTCCGCGGGGTGGTGGGATGAGCAGTTCTTC
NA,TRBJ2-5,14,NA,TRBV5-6,CASSLDQNQETQYF,TGTGCCAGCAGCTTGGATCAGAACCAAGAGACCCAGTACTTC
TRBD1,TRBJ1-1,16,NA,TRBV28,CASSSGVRDRNTEAFF,TGTGCCAGCAGTTCTGGCGTCCGGGACAGGAACACTGAAGCTTTCTTT
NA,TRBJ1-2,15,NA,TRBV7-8,CASSLPDRPNYGYTF,TGTGCCAGCAGCTTACCTGACAGGCCTAACTATGGCTACACCTTC
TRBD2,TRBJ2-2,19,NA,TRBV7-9,CASSLDPGLAGGGTGELFF,TGTGCCAGCAGCTTGGATCCGGGACTAGCGGGAGGAGGTACCGGGGAGCTGTTTTTT
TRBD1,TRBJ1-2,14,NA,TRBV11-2,CASSFAGGLYGYTF,TGTGCCAGCAGCTTCGCAGGGGGCCTCTATGGCTACACCTTC
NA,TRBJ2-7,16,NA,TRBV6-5,CASSSLLIGSGYAQYF,TGTGCCAGCAGTTCCTTGCTCATAGGTAGCGGCTACGCGCAGTACTTC
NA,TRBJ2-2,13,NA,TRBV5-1,CASTDRNTGELFF,TGCGCCAGCACCGATCGGAACACCGGGGAGCTGTTTTTT